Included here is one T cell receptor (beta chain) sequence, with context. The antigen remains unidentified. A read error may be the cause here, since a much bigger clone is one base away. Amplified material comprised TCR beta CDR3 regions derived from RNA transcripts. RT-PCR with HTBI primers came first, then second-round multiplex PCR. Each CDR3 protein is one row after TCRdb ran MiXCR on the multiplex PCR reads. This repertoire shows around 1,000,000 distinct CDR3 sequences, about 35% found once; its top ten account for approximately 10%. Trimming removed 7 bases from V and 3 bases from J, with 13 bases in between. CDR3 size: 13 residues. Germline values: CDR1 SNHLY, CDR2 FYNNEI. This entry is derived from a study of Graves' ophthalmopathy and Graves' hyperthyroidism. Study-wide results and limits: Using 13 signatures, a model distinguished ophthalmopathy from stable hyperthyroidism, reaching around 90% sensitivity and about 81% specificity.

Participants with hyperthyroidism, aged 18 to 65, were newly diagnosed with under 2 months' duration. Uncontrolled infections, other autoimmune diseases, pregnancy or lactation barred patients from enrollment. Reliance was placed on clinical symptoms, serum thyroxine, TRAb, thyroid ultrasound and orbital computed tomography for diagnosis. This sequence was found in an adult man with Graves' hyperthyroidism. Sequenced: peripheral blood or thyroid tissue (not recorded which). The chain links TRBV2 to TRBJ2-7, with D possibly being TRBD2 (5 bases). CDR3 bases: TGTGCCAGCAAGCTTAGCGTTAACTACGAGCAGTACTTC. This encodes CASKLSVNYEQYF.